The 10 T cell receptor beta chains given below trace back to one sample, sequenced in a study of early T cells in non-severe SARS-CoV-2 infection. TCRdb reprocessed the 5' RACE reads via MiXCR and lists one record per CDR3 protein. The sample includes 35,000 to 40,000 distinct CDR3 sequences, 5.8% of them seen just once. Sequencing used whole blood. The receptor set was obtained from an adult who was a healthcare worker with PCR-confirmed SARS-CoV-2 infection or an uninfected control (not recorded which).

Many counts were recorded for this clonotype. The chain couples TRBV12-3 or TRBV12-4 to TRBJ2-6, with a tentative D call TRBD1 (5 bases). This CDR3 contains 18 residues. The V gene lost 4 bases and the J gene lost 0 bases, with 16 bases spanning the gap. The CDR3 DNA reads TGTGCCAGCAGTTCGAGACAGTCTTCGATCTCTGGGGCCAACGTCCTGACTTTC. It specifies CASSSRQSSISGANVLTF.

This clonotype was counted at least ten times. This chain connects TRBV6-1 to TRBJ1-1; 8 positions match TRBD1. CDR1 is MNHNS and CDR2 is SASEGT in the germline V gene. This CDR3 comprises 12 residues. With 8 bases clipped from V and 5 bases from J, the junction kept 4 bases outside the gene matches. CDR3 sequence (DNA): TGTGCCAGCGGGACAGGATGGACTGAAGCTTTCTTT. Translation gives CASGTGWTEAFF.

This clonotype was found a few times. V is TRBV5-4 and J is TRBJ1-1; D is ambiguous. The CDR3 covers 13 residues. Trimming removed 0 bases at V and 1 base at J, with 4 bases between. The germline CDR1 and CDR2 sequences are SGHNT and YYREEE (reference sequence). The CDR3 loop reads CASSLERNTEAFF. The CDR3 nucleotides are TGTGCCAGCAGCTTGGAACGGAACACTGAAGCTTTCTTT.

This clonotype was picked up many times. The V gene is TRBV3-1, the J gene TRBJ2-7, with unresolved D. CDR1 is LGHDT and CDR2 is YNNKEL in the germline V gene (reference sequence). The V and J ends lost 5 bases and 0 bases respectively, with 5 bases between them. There are 12 residues in the CDR3. CDR3 nucleotides: TGTGCCAGCAGCTTCAGCTCCTACGAGCAGTACTTC. As protein: CASSFSSYEQYF.

This clonotype was recorded at least ten times. This chain connects TRBV7-9 to TRBJ2-7, with D perhaps matching TRBD1 (6 bases). CDR1 is SEHNR and CDR2 is FQNEAQ in the germline V gene (reference sequence). This CDR3 is built from 13 residues. Trimming cost V 3 bases and J 7 bases, with 13 bases left between them. In nucleotides, the CDR3 is TGTGCCAGCAGCTTGGCAGGGGTAGGGGAGCAGTACTTC. Translated: CASSLAGVGEQYF.

This clonotype was recorded at least ten times. J is TRBJ1-4 and V is TRBV19; the match to TRBD1 covers 8 bases. V lost 6 bases, J lost 7 bases, and 16 bases stayed unmatched. CDR1 LNHDA and CDR2 SQIVND come from the germline V gene (reference sequence). This CDR3 spans 17 amino acids. The CDR3 nucleotides are TGTGCCAGTAGCCCCCTAGGACAGGGCCTTTATGGTGAAAAACTGTTTTTT. It codes for CASSPLGQGLYGEKLFF.

The sample holds many counts of this clonotype. The J gene is TRBJ2-3, the V gene TRBV12-3 or TRBV12-4, with TRBD2 identical over 14 bases. With 4 bases clipped from V and 6 bases from J, the junction kept 6 bases outside the gene matches. This CDR3 is built from 16 residues. The CDR3 DNA is TGTGCCAGCAGTTGGACTAGCGGGGGGCCACAGGATACGCAGTATTTT. It encodes CASSWTSGGPQDTQYF.

This clonotype was observed at least ten times. The chain is built from TRBV3-1 and TRBJ2-5; TRBD1 agrees at 10 bases. The germline V gene has CDR1 LGHDT and CDR2 YNNKEL (reference sequence). The CDR3 extends over 14 amino acids. The V gene end was trimmed by 6 bases and the J gene end by 5 bases; junction bases not matched to a gene: 6. The chain's CDR3 is CASRGQGKTETQYF. CDR3 nucleotide sequence: TGTGCCAGCAGGGGACAGGGGAAAACGGAGACCCAGTACTTC.

This clonotype has at least ten counts. The chain uses TRBV7-2 and TRBJ1-2; weak D call: TRBD1 (5 bases). The CDR3 loop spans 17 amino acids. In germline, CDR1 is SGHTA, CDR2 FQGNSA. Trimming cost V 1 base and J 4 bases, with 19 bases left between them. The CDR3 DNA reads as TGTGCCAGCAGCTTAGGAGGTCATGCAGGGAAGGCCTATGGCTACACCTTC. Translated, it gives CASSLGGHAGKAYGYTF.

This clonotype was detected ten times or more. This chain uses TRBV20-1 with TRBJ2-3, with 9 bases identical to TRBD2. This CDR3 is built from 16 residues. The trim removed 3 bases at V and 2 bases at J, leaving 9 bases unmatched. Germline CDR1 is DFQATT and CDR2 is SNEGSKA (reference sequence). The CDR3 DNA sequence: TGCAGTGCTAGCCGGGGGGCTAGCGGGGACACAGATACGCAGTATTTT. It encodes CSASRGASGDTDTQYF.